The 5 T cell receptor beta chains given below trace back to one sample, sequenced in a study of blood T cell repertoires in COVID-19 (dated by TCRdb to between 2020 and 2021). Libraries were made using the immunoSEQ multiplex PCR assay. TCRdb carries this immuneACCESS record with in-frame sequences only. Its versions omit some clonotypes, under half of them owing to an unresolved V gene in the studies checked, with the rest unexplained. Present in this sample are approximately 260,000 clones, about nine tenths of which were seen just once. The top ten clones comprise around 7.8% of the sample. The sample consisted of peripheral blood. The receptor source for this set is a man aged 60-69 years who had recovered from COVID-19.

The chain combines TRBV12-3 or TRBV12-4 with TRBJ1-1, with a possible D match to TRBD1 (5 bases). V lost 5 bases to trimming and J lost 7 bases, with 14 bases between them. CDR3 length equals 13 residues. The CDR3 loop is CASSRPRGGEAFF. CDR3 coding DNA: TGTGCCAGCAGTCGCCCCCGGGGGGGTGAAGCTTTCTTT.

The count of this clone is one. The rearrangement links TRBV10-1 to TRBJ2-2, with 8 bases fitting TRBD1. V lost 2 bases and J lost 0; bases outside the gene matches: 8. Germline CDR1 and CDR2: WNHNN and SYGVQD (reference sequence). This CDR3 is built from 18 residues. The CDR3 is CASSETTGARANTGELFF. Written as DNA, the CDR3 is TGCGCCAGCAGTGAGACGACAGGGGCGCGGGCGAACACCGGGGAGCTGTTTTTT.

The chain uses TRBV25-1 and TRBJ2-2; no clear D gene. V lost 6 bases and J 1 base, leaving 3 bases between the germline ends. CDR1 and CDR2 from the germline V gene are MGHDK and SYGVNS. This CDR3 spans 12 amino acids. CDR3 DNA: TGTGCCAGCAGCAAGAACACCGGGGAGCTGTTTTTT. Its protein product is CASSKNTGELFF.

V usage is TRBV6-6 and J usage is TRBJ1-1; perhaps TRBD1 as D (5 bases). The V end was cut by 5 bases, the J end by 7 bases, with 35 bases between. CDR3 size: 20 residues. Per germline, CDR1 MNHNY and CDR2 SVGAGI (reference sequence). The DNA of the CDR3 is TGTGCCAGCAGTCCCTTTTGGGTGACCCCTATACAGGAATTTGCCTTTGAAGCTTTCTTT. Protein sequence: CASSPFWVTPIQEFAFEAFF.

This chain uses TRBV28 with TRBJ1-5, with 7 bases fitting TRBD1. With 6 bases clipped from V and 2 bases from J, the junction kept 7 bases outside the gene matches. This CDR3 is 15 amino acids long. Germline V lookup: CDR1 MDHEN, CDR2 SYDVKM. The CDR3 DNA reads TGTGCCAGCAGCTCCGACAGGGTGGGCAATCAGCCCCAGCATTTT. It codes for CASSSDRVGNQPQHF.